The source of this T cell receptor (beta chain) is a study of PD-L1 blockade in urothelial cancer. The time point denotes: peripheral blood 6 weeks after treatment start. Measured with immunoSEQ multiplex PCR; TCRdb has only the in-frame clones, and not every one. Seen here are some 51,000 clones, around nine tenths observed once, and the top ten hold under 2.5%. Specimen: PBMCs, collected around atezolizumab (anti-PD-L1) treatment. The source of this sequence is a man aged 55 to 69 with urothelial cancer.

CDR3 in amino acids: CASTPGGGLAADTQYF. The CDR3 DNA is TGTGCCAGCACCCCCGGAGGGGGACTAGCGGCAGATACGCAGTATTTT. The chain joins TRBV5-4 to TRBJ2-3; TRBD2 matches at 11 bases. Germline V CDR1 and CDR2: SGHNT, YYREEE (reference sequence). This CDR3 comprises 16 residues. The V segment lost 6 bases and the J segment 4 bases; nucleotides outside the gene matches: 10.